Below, 17 T cell receptor beta chains from the same sample are listed, as sequenced in a study of T cell responses to AZD1222 COVID-19 vaccine. The data were produced by immunoSEQ multiplex PCR, yet TCRdb's version contains in-frame clones alone and is incomplete. The repertoire holds roughly 100,000 clones, with roughly 87% as singletons. This sample comprised peripheral blood, obtained on day 0 of AZD1222 vaccination. The receptors derive from an adult in good health.

The genes are TRBV6-5 and TRBJ2-7; perhaps TRBD1 as D (7 bases). The CDR3 covers 16 residues. Looked up from germline, CDR1 is MNHEY and CDR2 is SVGAGI. The V end lost 2 bases, the J end lost 3 bases, and 17 bases lay between the germline ends. The CDR3 is CASSYVGGGNSYEQYF. DNA of the CDR3: TGTGCCAGCAGTTACGTCGGAGGGGGCAACAGCTACGAGCAGTACTTC.

V gene TRBV6-1 combines with J gene TRBJ1-6, with D possibly TRBD1 on 5 matching bases. V lost 10 bases and J 4 bases, leaving 11 bases between the germline ends. This CDR3 is 13 amino acids long. Germline lookup yields CDR1 MNHNS and CDR2 SASEGT. As DNA, the CDR3 is TGTGCCACTACGACAGCTTATAATTCACCCCTCCACTTT. Residues: CATTTAYNSPLHF.

This rearrangement joins TRBV21-1 to TRBJ2-7. TRBV21-1 is a recognized pseudogene. The CDR3 runs 14 residues. In DNA form, the CDR3 reads TGTGCCAGCAGCCCCAATGGTGGTTCCTACGAGCAGTACGTC. Its protein product is CASSPNGGSYEQYV.

This chain joins TRBV4-3 and TRBJ1-2, with D possibly matching TRBD1 (6 bases). The CDR3 consists of 15 residues. Germline V gene sequence: CDR1 LGHNA, CDR2 YSLEER. Trimming took off 1 base at V and 7 bases at J, with 16 bases between the two ends. The CDR3 loop is CASSQVGGREGGYTF. The CDR3 DNA reads as TGCGCCAGCAGCCAAGTGGGGGGCAGGGAAGGTGGCTACACCTTC.

The CDR3 spells CSASELSNYGYTF. In nucleotides, the CDR3 is TGCAGTGCTAGTGAACTGAGTAACTATGGCTACACCTTC. The chain joins TRBV20-1 to TRBJ1-2; no clear D. Germline V lookup: CDR1 DFQATT, CDR2 SNEGSKA (reference sequence). This CDR3 has 13 amino acids. V lost 3 bases and J lost 1, with 9 bases in between.

The chain carries TRBV9 and TRBJ2-7, with 11 nucleotides matching TRBD2. Germline assignment: CDR1 SGDLS and CDR2 YYNGEE. V shed 3 bases and J 5 bases; nucleotides not matched to a gene: 10. The CDR3 consists of 16 residues. DNA for the CDR3: TGTGCCAGCAGCGACCAAACTAGCGGGAGATTCCACGAGCAGTACGTC. Its protein is CASSDQTSGRFHEQYV.

This chain joins TRBV7-2 and TRBJ1-1; D is uncertain. Germline CDR1 and CDR2: SGHTA and FQGNSA. The V gene lost 3 bases and the J gene lost 0 bases, with 8 bases spanning the gap. The CDR3 consists of 14 residues. CDR3 sequence reads: CASSFQVLNTEAFF. DNA of the CDR3: TGTGCCAGCAGCTTTCAGGTTCTGAACACTGAAGCTTTCTTT.

This clone was counted once. Here the CDR3 reads CASSIPRGPNYGYTF. In nucleotides, the CDR3 is TGTGCCAGTAGTATACCGCGGGGACCGAACTATGGCTACACCTTC. The gene calls are TRBV19 and TRBJ1-2, with D tentatively TRBD1 (5 bases). Germline V gene sequence: CDR1 LNHDA, CDR2 SQIVND (reference sequence). Trimming pared 2 bases from V and 2 bases from J, leaving 12 bases between. The CDR3 runs 15 residues. The full variable domain, with the rest looked up from reference TRBV19 and TRBJ1-2, is DGGITQSPKYLFRKEGQNVTLSCEQNLNHDAMYWYRQDPGQGLRLIYYSQIVNDFQKGDIAEGYSVSREKKESFPLTVTSAQKNPTAFYLCASSIPRGPNYGYTFGSGTRLTVV.

The chain uses TRBV7-3 and TRBJ2-3, with D possibly matching TRBD1 (7 bases). The germline CDR1 and CDR2 sequences are SGHTA and FQGTGA. The CDR3 consists of 15 residues. Trimming shortened V by 5 bases and J by 0 bases, and 12 bases separated the two germline ends. DNA of the CDR3: TGTGCCAGCAGCCGCGGGACAGCTAGCACAGATACGCAGTATTTT. It is translated as CASSRGTASTDTQYF.

The rearrangement joins TRBV27 to TRBJ1-6; D is unclear. Germline V gives CDR1 MNHEY, CDR2 SMNVEV (reference sequence). Trimming took off 7 bases at V and 6 bases at J, with 7 bases between the two ends. This CDR3 contains 12 residues. The CDR3 coding sequence is TGTGCCAGCACAGGATCTAATTCACCCCTCCACTTT. Translating it yields CASTGSNSPLHF.

This clone was observed a few times. The V and J genes are TRBV2 and TRBJ2-7, with D unresolved. The CDR3 length is 14 residues. CDR1 SNHLY and CDR2 FYNNEI come from the germline V gene. V lost 4 bases, J lost 0 bases, and 10 bases lay in between. This CDR3 reads CASSGRASSYEQYV. For the CDR3, the DNA is TGTGCCAGCAGTGGGAGAGCTAGCTCCTACGAGCAGTACGTC.

The sample holds one count of this clone. V and J are TRBV12-5 and TRBJ2-1; 9 nucleotides align to TRBD2. The junction had 14 bases not matched to a gene; V was cut back by 0 bases and J by 2 bases. The CDR3 spans 20 residues. The germline V gene encodes CDR1 LGHNT and CDR2 FRNRAP. The CDR3 sequence: CASGLVLGGRAPNPYNEQFF. The CDR3 coding sequence is TGTGCTAGTGGTTTGGTACTGGGCGGGAGGGCCCCAAACCCCTACAATGAGCAGTTCTTC.

The CDR3 sequence: CASSRDRGYEQYF. CDR3 sequence (DNA): TGTGCCAGCAGCCGGGACAGGGGCTACGAGCAGTACTTC. V and J are TRBV27 and TRBJ2-7, with 10 bases matching TRBD1. CDR1 MNHEY and CDR2 SMNVEV come from the germline V gene (reference sequence). This CDR3 comprises 13 residues. Trimming at V came to 6 bases and at J to 3 bases, leaving 2 bases not matched to a gene.

V gene TRBV5-5 combines with J gene TRBJ1-2; possible D gene TRBD1, 5 bases. The CDR3 consists of 14 residues. V was trimmed by 5 bases and J by 3 bases, leaving 14 bases between them. CDR1 and CDR2 (germline): SGHKS, YYEKEE (reference sequence). The CDR3 nucleotides are TGTGCCAGCAGGCGGCCGGGACGGTACTATGGCTACACCTTC. Amino acids: CASRRPGRYYGYTF.

The CDR3 nucleotides read TGTGCCAGTAGTGTCAGGCGTACGGAACAGCCCCAGCATTTT. Translation: CASSVRRTEQPQHF. The chain has TRBV19 and TRBJ1-5; no reliable D call. CDR3 length equals 14 residues. CDR1 and CDR2 (germline): LNHDA, SQIVND (reference sequence). The ends were cut back, 5 bases at V and 7 bases at J, with 15 bases in the middle.

V is TRBV7-3 and J is TRBJ1-3; D may be TRBD1 (6 bases). The V gene's germline CDR1 is SGHTA and CDR2 FQGTGA. The CDR3 covers 16 residues. With 4 bases removed from V and 0 bases from J, the gap between germline ends came to 13 bases. Here the CDR3 reads CASSSWAGASGNTIYF. The DNA of the CDR3 is TGTGCCAGCAGCTCCTGGGCGGGGGCCTCTGGAAACACCATATATTTT.

The V call is TRBV3-1 (or the pseudogene TRBV3-2), the J call TRBJ1-2; no definite D call. CDR3 length equals 18 residues. Germline CDR1 and CDR2: LGHDT and YNNKEL (reference sequence). The V end lost 0 bases, the J end lost 0 bases, and 17 bases lay between the germline ends. The CDR3 is CASSQENGRVTPNYGYTF. CDR3 DNA sequence: TGTGCCAGCAGCCAAGAAAACGGCCGAGTAACCCCTAACTATGGCTACACCTTC.